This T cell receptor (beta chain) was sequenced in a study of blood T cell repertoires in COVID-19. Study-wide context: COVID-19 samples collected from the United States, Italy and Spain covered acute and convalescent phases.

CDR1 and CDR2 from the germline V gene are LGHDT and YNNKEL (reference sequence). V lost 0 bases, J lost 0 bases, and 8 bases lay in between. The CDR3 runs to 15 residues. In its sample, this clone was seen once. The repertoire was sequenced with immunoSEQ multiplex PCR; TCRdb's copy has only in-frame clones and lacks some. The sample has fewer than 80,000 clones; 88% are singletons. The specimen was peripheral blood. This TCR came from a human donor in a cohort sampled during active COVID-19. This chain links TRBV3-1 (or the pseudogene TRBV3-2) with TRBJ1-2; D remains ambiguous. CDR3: CASSQESTANYGYTF. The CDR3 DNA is TGTGCCAGCAGCCAAGAGTCCACAGCTAACTATGGCTACACCTTC.